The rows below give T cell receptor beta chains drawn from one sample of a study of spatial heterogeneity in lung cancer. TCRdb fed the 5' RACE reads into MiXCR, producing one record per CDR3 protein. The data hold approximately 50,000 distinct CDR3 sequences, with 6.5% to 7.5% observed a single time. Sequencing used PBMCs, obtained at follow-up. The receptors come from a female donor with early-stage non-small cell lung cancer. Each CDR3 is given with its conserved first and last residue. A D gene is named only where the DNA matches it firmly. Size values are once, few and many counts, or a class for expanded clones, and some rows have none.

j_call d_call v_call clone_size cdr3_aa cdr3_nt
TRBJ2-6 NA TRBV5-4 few CASSDRGGANVLTF TGTGCCAGCAGTGACCGGGGTGGGGCCAACGTCCTGACTTTC
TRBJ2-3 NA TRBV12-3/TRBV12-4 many CASSLTDTQYF TGTGCCAGCAGCCTCACAGATACGCAGTATTTT
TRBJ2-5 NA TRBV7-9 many CASRRATSLETQYF TGTGCCAGCAGACGAGCGACTAGTCTGGAGACCCAGTACTTC
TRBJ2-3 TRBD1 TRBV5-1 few CASRAGTGTDTQYF TGCGCCAGCAGGGCCGGGACAGGGACAGATACGCAGTATTTT
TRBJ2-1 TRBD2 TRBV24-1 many CATSDPLSGGALNEQFF TGTGCCACCAGTGACCCCCTAAGCGGGGGGGCTCTCAATGAGCAGTTCTTC
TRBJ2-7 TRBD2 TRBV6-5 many CASSYSRARGSYEQYF TGTGCCAGCAGTTACTCGAGAGCGCGGGGGTCCTACGAGCAGTACTTC
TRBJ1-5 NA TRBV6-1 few CASSERTYQPQHF TGTGCCAGCAGTGAGCGCACATATCAGCCCCAGCATTTT
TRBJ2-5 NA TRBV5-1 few CASGQGDFQETQYF TGCGCCAGCGGCCAGGGGGACTTCCAAGAGACCCAGTACTTC
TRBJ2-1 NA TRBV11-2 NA CASSFRSLYNEQFF TGTGCCAGCAGCTTCCGCTCTCTGTACAATGAGCAGTTCTTC
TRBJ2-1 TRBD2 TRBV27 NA CASSKLAVPPPGNEQFF TGTGCCAGCAGTAAGCTAGCGGTGCCTCCCCCCGGGAATGAGCAGTTCTTC
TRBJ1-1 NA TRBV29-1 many CSVPSGGLVRRNTEAFF TGCAGCGTCCCCAGCGGGGGCCTCGTACGAAGGAACACTGAAGCTTTCTTT
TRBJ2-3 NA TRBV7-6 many CASSLGTFSDTQYF TGTGCCAGCAGCTTAGGGACGTTTTCAGATACGCAGTATTTT
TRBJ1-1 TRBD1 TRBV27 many CASRGDRDYTEAFF TGTGCCAGCAGGGGGGACAGGGATTACACTGAAGCTTTCTTT
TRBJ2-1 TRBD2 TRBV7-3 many CASSPKGLAGGPQDNEQFF TGTGCCAGCAGCCCAAAGGGACTAGCGGGGGGCCCCCAGGACAATGAGCAGTTCTTC
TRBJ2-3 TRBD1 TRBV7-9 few CASSFGQATDTQYF TGTGCCAGCAGCTTCGGACAGGCCACAGATACGCAGTATTTT
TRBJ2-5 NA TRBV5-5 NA CASSSLSQGETQYF TGTGCCAGCAGCTCTCTTTCTCAGGGGGAGACCCAGTACTTC
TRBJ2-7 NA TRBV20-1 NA CSASPGALSYEQYF TGCAGTGCCAGCCCGGGGGCCCTCTCCTACGAGCAGTACTTC
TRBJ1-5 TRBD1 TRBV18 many CASSPGQGGSQPQHF TGTGCCAGCTCACCGGGACAGGGAGGAAGCCAGCCCCAGCATTTT
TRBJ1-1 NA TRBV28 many CASTLPQGHEAFF TGTGCCAGCACCCTACCACAGGGACATGAAGCTTTCTTT
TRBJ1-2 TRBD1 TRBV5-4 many CASSPNIPGQLNYGYTF TGTGCCAGCAGCCCTAATATACCGGGACAGCTCAACTATGGCTACACCTTC
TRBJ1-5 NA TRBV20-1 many CSARKGSQPQHF TGCAGTGCTAGAAAGGGATCCCAGCCCCAGCATTTT
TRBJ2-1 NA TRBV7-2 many CASSSKGVGYNEQFF TGTGCCAGCAGCTCCAAGGGGGTGGGATACAATGAGCAGTTCTTC
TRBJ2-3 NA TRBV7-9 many CASSLFGTGSTDTQYF TGTGCCAGCAGCCTATTCGGGACCGGCAGCACAGATACGCAGTATTTT
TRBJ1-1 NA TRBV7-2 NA CASSWGMGANTEAFF TGTGCCAGCAGCTGGGGGATGGGGGCGAACACTGAAGCTTTCTTT
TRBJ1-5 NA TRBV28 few CASSPREEGQPQHF TGTGCCAGCAGTCCTAGGGAGGAAGGACAGCCCCAGCATTTT
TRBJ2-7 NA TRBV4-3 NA CASSHQQGKNAQYF TGCGCCAGCAGCCACCAACAGGGAAAGAACGCGCAGTACTTC
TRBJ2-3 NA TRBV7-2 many CASSLRGVDTQYF TGTGCCAGCAGCTTACGTGGGGTAGATACGCAGTATTTT
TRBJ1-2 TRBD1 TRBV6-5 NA CASSYNTGARDYGYTF TGTGCCAGCAGTTACAACACAGGGGCAAGAGACTATGGCTACACCTTC
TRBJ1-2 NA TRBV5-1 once CASSFGAVNYGYTF TGCGCCAGCAGCTTCGGGGCGGTTAACTATGGCTACACCTTC
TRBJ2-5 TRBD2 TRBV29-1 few CSASGGSETQYF TGCAGCGCGAGCGGGGGCTCGGAGACCCAGTACTTC
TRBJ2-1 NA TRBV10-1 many CASSARGSSYNEQFF TGCGCCAGCAGTGCCCGGGGGAGCTCCTACAATGAGCAGTTCTTC
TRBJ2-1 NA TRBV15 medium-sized CATSRVRFVGKGYNEQFF TGTGCCACCAGCAGAGTGAGATTTGTTGGTAAAGGGTACAATGAGCAGTTCTTC
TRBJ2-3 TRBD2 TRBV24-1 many CASGGDTDTQYF TGTGCCTCCGGGGGGGACACAGATACGCAGTATTTT
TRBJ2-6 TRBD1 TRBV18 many CASSPLTGGNSGANVLTF TGTGCCAGCTCACCCTTGACAGGGGGAAACTCTGGGGCCAACGTCCTGACTTTC
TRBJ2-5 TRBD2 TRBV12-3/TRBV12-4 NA CASRGGGRSQETQYF TGTGCCAGCCGCGGGGGGGGCAGGAGTCAAGAGACCCAGTACTTC
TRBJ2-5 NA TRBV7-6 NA CASSPRTEETQYF TGTGCCAGCAGCCCAAGGACAGAAGAGACCCAGTACTTC
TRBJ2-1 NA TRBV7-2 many CASSLRWGLNEQFF TGTGCCAGCAGCTTACGGTGGGGGTTAAATGAGCAGTTCTTC
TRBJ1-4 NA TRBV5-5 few CASSLSLWTGENEKLFF TGTGCCAGCAGCTTGTCCCTCTGGACCGGTGAGAATGAAAAACTGTTTTTT
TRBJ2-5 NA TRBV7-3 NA CASSLDGKETQYF TGTGCCAGCAGCTTAGACGGAAAAGAGACCCAGTACTTC
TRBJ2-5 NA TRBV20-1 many CSARDWGWETQYF TGCAGTGCTAGAGACTGGGGCTGGGAGACCCAGTACTTC
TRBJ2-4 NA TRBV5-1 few CASSLQARGENIQYF TGCGCCAGCAGCTTGCAAGCCAGGGGCGAAAACATTCAGTACTTC
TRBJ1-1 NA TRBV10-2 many CASSVTGIFQAFF TGCGCCAGCAGTGTCACAGGGATCTTCCAAGCTTTCTTT